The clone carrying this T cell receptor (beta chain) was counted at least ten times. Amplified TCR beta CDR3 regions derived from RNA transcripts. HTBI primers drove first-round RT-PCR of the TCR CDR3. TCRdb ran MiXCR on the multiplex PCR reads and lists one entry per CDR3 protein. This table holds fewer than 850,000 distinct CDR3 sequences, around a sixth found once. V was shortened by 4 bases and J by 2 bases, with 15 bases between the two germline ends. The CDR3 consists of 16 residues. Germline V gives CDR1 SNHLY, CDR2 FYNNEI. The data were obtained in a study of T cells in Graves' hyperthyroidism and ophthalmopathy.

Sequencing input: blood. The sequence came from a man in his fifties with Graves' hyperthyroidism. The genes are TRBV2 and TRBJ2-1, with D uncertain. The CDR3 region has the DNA TGTGCCAGCAGTGTGAGTGAGGCAGGCACCTACAATGAGCAGTTCTTC. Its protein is CASSVSEAGTYNEQFF.